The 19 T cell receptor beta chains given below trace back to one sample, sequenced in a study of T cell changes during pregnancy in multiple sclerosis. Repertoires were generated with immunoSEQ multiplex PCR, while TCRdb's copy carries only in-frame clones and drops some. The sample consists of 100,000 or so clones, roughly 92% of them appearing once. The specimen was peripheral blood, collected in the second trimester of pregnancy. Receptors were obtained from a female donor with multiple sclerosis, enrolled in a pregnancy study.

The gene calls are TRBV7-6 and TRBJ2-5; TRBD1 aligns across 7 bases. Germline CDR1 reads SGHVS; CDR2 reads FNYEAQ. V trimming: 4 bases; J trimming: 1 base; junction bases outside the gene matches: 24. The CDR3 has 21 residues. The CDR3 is CASSSQGRSGTALRFQETQYF. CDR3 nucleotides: TGTGCCAGCAGCTCCCAGGGAAGATCCGGGACAGCGCTACGTTTCCAAGAGACCCAGTACTTC.

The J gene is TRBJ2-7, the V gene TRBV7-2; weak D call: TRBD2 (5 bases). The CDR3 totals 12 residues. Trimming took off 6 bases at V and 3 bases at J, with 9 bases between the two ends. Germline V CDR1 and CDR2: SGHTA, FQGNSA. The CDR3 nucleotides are TGTGCCAGCAGTCAGCGGAGCTACGAGCAGTACTTC. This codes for CASSQRSYEQYF.

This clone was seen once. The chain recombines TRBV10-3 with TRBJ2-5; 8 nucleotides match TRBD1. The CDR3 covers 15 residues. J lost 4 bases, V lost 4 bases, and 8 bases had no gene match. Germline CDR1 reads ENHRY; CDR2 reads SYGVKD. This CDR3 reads CAISALGQGGETQYF. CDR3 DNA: TGTGCCATCAGTGCCCTTGGACAGGGAGGAGAGACCCAGTACTTC.

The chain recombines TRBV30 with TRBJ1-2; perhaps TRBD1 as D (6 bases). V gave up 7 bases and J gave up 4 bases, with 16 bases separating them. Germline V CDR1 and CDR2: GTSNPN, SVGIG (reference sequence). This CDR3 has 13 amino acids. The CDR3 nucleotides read TGTGCCTCCGAACGGACAGATTTCTATGGCTACACCTTC. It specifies CASERTDFYGYTF.

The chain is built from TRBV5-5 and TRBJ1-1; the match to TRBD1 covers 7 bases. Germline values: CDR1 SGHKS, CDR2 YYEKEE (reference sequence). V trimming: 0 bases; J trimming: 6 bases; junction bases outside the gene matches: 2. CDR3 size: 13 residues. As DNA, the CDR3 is TGTGCCAGCAGCTTGGGGACAGGTTCTGAAGCTTTCTTT. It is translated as CASSLGTGSEAFF.

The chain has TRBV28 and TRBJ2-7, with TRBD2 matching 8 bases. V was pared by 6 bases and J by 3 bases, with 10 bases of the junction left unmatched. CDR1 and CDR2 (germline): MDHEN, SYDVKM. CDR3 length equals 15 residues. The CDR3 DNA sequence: TGTGCCAGCAGACCCATACTAGCGGTCAACTACGAGCAGTACTTC. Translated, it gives CASRPILAVNYEQYF.

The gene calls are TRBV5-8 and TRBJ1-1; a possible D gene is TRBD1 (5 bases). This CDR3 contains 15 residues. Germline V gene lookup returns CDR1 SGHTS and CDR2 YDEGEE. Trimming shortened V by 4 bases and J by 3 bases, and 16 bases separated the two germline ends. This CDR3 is CASSPNRPWDTEAFF. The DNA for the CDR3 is TGTGCCAGCAGCCCAAACAGGCCATGGGACACTGAAGCTTTCTTT.

The CDR3 sequence is CASSYFRTAINTEAFF. The CDR3, as DNA: TGTGCCAGCAGTTACTTTCGGACAGCAATTAACACTGAAGCTTTCTTT. The genes are TRBV6-5 and TRBJ1-1; D is perhaps TRBD1 (6 bases). This CDR3 region has 16 residues. Trimming removed 1 base from V and 2 bases from J, with 14 bases in between. Germline-derived CDR1 and CDR2 are MNHEY and SVGAGI.

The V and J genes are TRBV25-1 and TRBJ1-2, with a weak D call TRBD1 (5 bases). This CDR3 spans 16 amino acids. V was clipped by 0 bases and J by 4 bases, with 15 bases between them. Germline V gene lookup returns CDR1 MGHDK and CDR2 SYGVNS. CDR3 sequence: CASSEYTPQGGYGYTF. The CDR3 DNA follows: TGTGCCAGCAGTGAATATACCCCCCAGGGCGGCTATGGCTACACCTTC.

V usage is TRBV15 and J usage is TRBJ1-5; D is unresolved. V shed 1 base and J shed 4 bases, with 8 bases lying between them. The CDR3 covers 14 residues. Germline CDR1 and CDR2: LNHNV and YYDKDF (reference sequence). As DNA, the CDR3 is TGTGCCACCAGCAGAGTGACGGGGAATCAGCCCCAGCATTTT. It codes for CATSRVTGNQPQHF.

The CDR3 is CASSLYGSGGGEKLFF. The CDR3 region has the DNA TGTGCCAGCAGCTTATATGGTTCAGGGGGAGGCGAAAAACTGTTTTTT. The V call is TRBV7-2, the J call TRBJ1-4; 7 bases align to TRBD1. This CDR3 has 16 residues. Germline V CDR1 and CDR2: SGHTA, FQGNSA. The J segment lost 8 bases and the V segment lost 2 bases, leaving 11 bases of the junction unmatched.

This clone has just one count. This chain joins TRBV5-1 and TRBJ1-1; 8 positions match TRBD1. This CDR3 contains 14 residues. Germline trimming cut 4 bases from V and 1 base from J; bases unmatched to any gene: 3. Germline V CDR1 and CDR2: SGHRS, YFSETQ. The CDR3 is CASSLDRANTEAFF. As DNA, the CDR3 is TGCGCCAGCAGCCTGGACAGGGCGAACACTGAAGCTTTCTTT.

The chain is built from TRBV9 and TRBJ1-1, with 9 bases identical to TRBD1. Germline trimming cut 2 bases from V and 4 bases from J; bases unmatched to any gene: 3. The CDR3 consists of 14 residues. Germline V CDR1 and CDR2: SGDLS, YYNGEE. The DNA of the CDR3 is TGTGCCAGCAGCGTTACAGGGGGCGGCACTGAAGCTTTCTTT. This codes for CASSVTGGGTEAFF.

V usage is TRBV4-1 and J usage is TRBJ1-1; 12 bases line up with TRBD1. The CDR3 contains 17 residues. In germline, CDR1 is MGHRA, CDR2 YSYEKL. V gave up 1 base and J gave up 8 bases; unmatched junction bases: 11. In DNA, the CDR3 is TGCGCCAGCAGCCAAGCCCCGGGACAGGGGGCGACAGCGGAAGCTTTCTTT. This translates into CASSQAPGQGATAEAFF.

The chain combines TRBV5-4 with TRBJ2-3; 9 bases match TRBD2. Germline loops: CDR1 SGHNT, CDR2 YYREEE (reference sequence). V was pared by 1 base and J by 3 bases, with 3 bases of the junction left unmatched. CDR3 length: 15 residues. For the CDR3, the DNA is TGTGCCAGCAGCTTGCGACTAGCGGAAACAGATACGCAGTATTTT. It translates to CASSLRLAETDTQYF.

The CDR3: CASSGTVNTEAFF. Here the CDR3 DNA reads TGCGCCAGCAGCGGTACAGTGAACACTGAAGCTTTCTTT. This chain uses TRBV5-1 with TRBJ1-1; D gene uncertain. Trimming removed 4 bases at V and 0 bases at J, with 7 bases between. Per germline, CDR1 SGHRS and CDR2 YFSETQ. CDR3 length: 13 amino acids. Full variable domain (rest looked up from reference TRBV5-1 and TRBJ1-1): KAGVTQTPRYLIKTRGQQVTLSCSPISGHRSVSWYQQTPGQGLQFLFEYFSETQRNKGNFPGRFSGRQFSNSRSEMNVSTLELGDSALYLCASSGTVNTEAFFGQGTRLTVV.

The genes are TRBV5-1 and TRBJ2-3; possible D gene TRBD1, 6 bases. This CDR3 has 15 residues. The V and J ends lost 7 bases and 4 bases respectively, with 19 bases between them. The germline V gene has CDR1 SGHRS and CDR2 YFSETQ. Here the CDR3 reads CASHSGDIPADTQYF. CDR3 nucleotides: TGCGCCAGCCACTCAGGGGACATTCCTGCAGATACGCAGTATTTT.

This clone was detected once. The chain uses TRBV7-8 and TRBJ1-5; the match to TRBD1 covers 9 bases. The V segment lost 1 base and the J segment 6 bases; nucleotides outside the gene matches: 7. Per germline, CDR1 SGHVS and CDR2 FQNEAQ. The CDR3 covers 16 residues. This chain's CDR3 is CASSLVDRGATQPQHF. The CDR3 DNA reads TGTGCCAGCAGCTTAGTTGACAGGGGGGCGACTCAGCCCCAGCATTTT.

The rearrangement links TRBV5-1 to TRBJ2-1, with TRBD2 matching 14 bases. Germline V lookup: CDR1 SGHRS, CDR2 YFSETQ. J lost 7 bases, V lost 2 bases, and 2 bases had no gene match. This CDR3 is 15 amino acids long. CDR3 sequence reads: CASSFGTSGSNEQFF. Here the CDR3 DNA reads TGCGCCAGCAGCTTCGGGACTAGCGGGAGTAATGAGCAGTTCTTC.